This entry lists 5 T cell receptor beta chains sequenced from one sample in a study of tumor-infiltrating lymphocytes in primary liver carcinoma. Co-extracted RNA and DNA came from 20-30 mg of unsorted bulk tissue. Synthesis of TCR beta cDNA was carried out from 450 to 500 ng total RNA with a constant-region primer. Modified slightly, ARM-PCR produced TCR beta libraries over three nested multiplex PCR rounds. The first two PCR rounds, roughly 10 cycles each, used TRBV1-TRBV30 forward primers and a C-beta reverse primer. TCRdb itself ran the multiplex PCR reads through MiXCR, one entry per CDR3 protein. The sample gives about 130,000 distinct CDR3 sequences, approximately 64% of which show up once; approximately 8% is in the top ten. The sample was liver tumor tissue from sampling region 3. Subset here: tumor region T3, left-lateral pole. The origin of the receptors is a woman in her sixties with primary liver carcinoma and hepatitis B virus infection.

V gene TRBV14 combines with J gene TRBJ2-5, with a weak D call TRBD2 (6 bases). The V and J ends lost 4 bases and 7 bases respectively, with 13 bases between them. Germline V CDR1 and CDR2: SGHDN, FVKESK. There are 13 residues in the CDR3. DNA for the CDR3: TGTGCCAGCAGCCGTGGCCCGCGGGGGACCCAGTACTTC. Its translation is CASSRGPRGTQYF.

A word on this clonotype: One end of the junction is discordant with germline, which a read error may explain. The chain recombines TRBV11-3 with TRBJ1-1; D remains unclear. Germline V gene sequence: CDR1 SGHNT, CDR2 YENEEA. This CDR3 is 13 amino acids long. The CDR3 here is CAGSSRALTEAFF. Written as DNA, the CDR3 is TGTGCCGGCAGCTCCCGTGCCCTAACTGAAGCTTTCTTT.

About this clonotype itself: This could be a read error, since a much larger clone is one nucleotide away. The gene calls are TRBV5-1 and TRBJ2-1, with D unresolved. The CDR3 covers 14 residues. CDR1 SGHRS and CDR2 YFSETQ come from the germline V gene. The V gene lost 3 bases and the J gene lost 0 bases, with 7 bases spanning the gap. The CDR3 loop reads CASSSGSSYNEQFF. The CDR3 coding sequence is TGCGCCAGCAGCTCGGGCAGCTCCTACAATGAGCAGTTCTTC.

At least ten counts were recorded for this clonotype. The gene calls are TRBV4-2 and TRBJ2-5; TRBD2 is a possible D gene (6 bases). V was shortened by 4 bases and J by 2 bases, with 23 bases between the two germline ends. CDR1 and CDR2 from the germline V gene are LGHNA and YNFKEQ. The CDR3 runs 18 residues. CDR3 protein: CASSLLSGSRLAQETQYF. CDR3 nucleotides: TGTGCCAGCAGCCTTTTATCAGGGTCACGGCTAGCGCAAGAGACCCAGTACTTC.

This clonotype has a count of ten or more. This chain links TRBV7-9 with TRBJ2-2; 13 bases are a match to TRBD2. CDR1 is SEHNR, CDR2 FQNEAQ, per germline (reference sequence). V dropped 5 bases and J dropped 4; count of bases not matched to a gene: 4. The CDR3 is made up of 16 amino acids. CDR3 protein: CASSRTSGGLTGELFF. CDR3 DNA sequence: TGTGCCAGCAGCCGGACTAGCGGGGGACTCACCGGGGAGCTGTTTTTT.